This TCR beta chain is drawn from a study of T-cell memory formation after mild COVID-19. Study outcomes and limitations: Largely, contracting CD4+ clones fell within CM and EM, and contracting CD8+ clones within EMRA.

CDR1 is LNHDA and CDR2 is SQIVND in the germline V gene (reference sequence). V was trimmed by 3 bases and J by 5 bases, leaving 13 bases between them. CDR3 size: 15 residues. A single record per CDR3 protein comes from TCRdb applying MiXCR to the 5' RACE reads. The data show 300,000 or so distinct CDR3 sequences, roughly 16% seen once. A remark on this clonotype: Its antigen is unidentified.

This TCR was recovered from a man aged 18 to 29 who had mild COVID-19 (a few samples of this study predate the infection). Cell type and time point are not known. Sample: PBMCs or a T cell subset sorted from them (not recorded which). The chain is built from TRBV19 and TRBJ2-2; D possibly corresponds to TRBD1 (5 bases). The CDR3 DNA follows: TGTGCCAGTAGTATGGTTAAGACAGCTACCGGGGAGCTGTTTTTT. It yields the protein CASSMVKTATGELFF.